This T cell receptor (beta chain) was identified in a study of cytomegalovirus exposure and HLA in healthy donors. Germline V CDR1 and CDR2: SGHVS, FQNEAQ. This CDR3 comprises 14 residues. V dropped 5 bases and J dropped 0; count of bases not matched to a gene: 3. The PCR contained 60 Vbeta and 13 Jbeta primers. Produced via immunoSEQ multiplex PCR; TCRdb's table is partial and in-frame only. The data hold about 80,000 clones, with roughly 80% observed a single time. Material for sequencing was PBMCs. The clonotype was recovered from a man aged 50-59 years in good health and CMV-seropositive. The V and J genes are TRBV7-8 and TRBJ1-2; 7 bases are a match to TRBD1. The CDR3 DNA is TGTGCCAGCAGCCGAACAGGGGCTAACTATGGCTACACCTTC. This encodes CASSRTGANYGYTF.